This T cell receptor (beta chain) comes out of a study of CD8+ T cells in alopecia areata. Study in general: Each day, treated patients took oral tofacitinib twice, at 5 to 10 mg per dose. Study-wide results and limits: Mice gave a clearer picture of TCR sharing than patients did, possibly for HLA-related reasons.

cDNA serving as the sequencing template came from extracted, reverse transcribed RNA. The assay was immunoSEQ multiplex PCR, and TCRdb's table has in-frame clones only and misses some. The sample has 80,000 to 100,000 clones; 40% to 50% are singletons. The treatment denotes: oral pan-JAK inhibitor, 5-10 mg twice daily. Germline-derived CDR1 and CDR2 are MGHRA and YSYEKL. V lost 8 bases to trimming and J lost 0 bases, with 9 bases between them. The length of the CDR3 is 13 residues. As regards this clone: Antigen unknown.

This TCR was recovered from a human donor with alopecia areata. This material consisted of CD8+ T cells sorted from blood, taken at week 24, from a patient treated with tofacitinib. The chain employs TRBV4-1 and TRBJ2-3, with D possibly being TRBD1 or TRBD2 (5 bases each). The CDR3 region is CASRDLSTDTQYF. The CDR3 DNA reads as TGCGCCAGCCGGGACCTTAGCACAGATACGCAGTATTTT.